These T cell receptor beta chains were read from a single sample in a study of cytomegalovirus exposure and HLA in healthy donors. Profiling relied on immunoSEQ multiplex PCR, and the TCRdb table lists in-frame clones only, not all of them. This sample yields tens of thousands of clones, of which around 82% are seen a single time; about 10% belongs to the top ten. The sample was PBMCs. These receptor sequences come from a woman aged 18-35 years in good health and CMV-seropositive. Each CDR3 is given with its conserved first and last residue. D genes are given only for firm matches. Size tells how often a clone was seen (once, few, many) or the class of an expanded clone, and some rows leave it out.

clone_size	d_call	v_call	j_call	cdr3_nt	cdr3_aa
few	.	TRBV2	TRBJ1-4	TGTGCCAGCACGGGGGATCGGTTTGAAAAACTGTTTTTT	CASTGDRFEKLFF
.	.	TRBV29-1	TRBJ1-1	TGCAGCGTTGGCAGGGGAAGGACTGAAGCTTTCTTT	CSVGRGRTEAFF
.	.	TRBV7-2	TRBJ1-5	TGTGCCAGCAGCCATCCTGGGGGGAATCAGCCCCAGCATTTT	CASSHPGGNQPQHF
.	.	TRBV6-1	TRBJ2-3	TGTGCCAGCAGTGAAGAAGGTCCAGGGTCGGGCACAGATACGCAGTATTTT	CASSEEGPGSGTDTQYF
.	TRBD1	TRBV28	TRBJ2-7	TGTGCCAGCAGGGGACAGGTTAGCTACGAGCAGTACTTC	CASRGQVSYEQYF
.	TRBD1	TRBV9	TRBJ2-2	TGTGCCAGCAGGGCCGGGACAGGGAGGGCCGGGGAGCTGTTTTTT	CASRAGTGRAGELFF
.	.	TRBV7-3	TRBJ2-7	TGTGCCAGCAGCCCCGGGCAGGGGAAAGGCAAGCAGTACTTC	CASSPGQGKGKQYF
.	.	TRBV29-1	TRBJ2-7	TGCAGCGCCTCAAGAGGACTTCCCTACGAGCAGTACTTC	CSASRGLPYEQYF
.	TRBD1	TRBV6-6	TRBJ2-1	TGTGCCAGCAGTTGGGGGACAGGGGGTACGTACAATGAGCAGTTCTTC	CASSWGTGGTYNEQFF
.	TRBD1	TRBV14	TRBJ2-2	TGTGCCAGCAGCACGCTTGGGACAGGGAGGGCCGTCACCGGGGAGCTGTTTTTT	CASSTLGTGRAVTGELFF
few	.	TRBV6-4	TRBJ2-2	TGTGCCAGCAGTGACTCCCAGAACACCGGGGAGCTGTTTTTT	CASSDSQNTGELFF
.	TRBD2	TRBV6-6	TRBJ2-5	TGTGCCAGCAGCGTCAGGGGTAGCGGGGACAATCACCGCAACTTC	CASSVRGSGDNHRNF
.	.	TRBV7-9	TRBJ2-1	TGTGCCAGCAGCCCCGGCTCCTACAATGAGCAGTTCTTC	CASSPGSYNEQFF
.	.	TRBV9	TRBJ2-3	TGTGCCAGCAGCTCTTACGCGGGGAGTACTAGCACAGATACGCAGTATTTT	CASSSYAGSTSTDTQYF
.	.	TRBV28	TRBJ1-5	TGTGCCAGCAGGGGGGCCCACAGCGATCAGCCCCAGCATTTT	CASRGAHSDQPQHF
.	TRBD1	TRBV30	TRBJ2-3	TGTGCCGGGTCTACAACAGGGGCAGGAGATACGCAGTATTTT	CAGSTTGAGDTQYF
once	TRBD1	TRBV10-1	TRBJ2-5	TGCGCCAGCAGGGCTGGACAGGAAGAGAGCCAGTACTTC	CASRAGQEESQYF
.	.	TRBV27	TRBJ1-1	TGTGCCAGCAGTCCCCGGGGCACTGAAGCTTTCTTT	CASSPRGTEAFF
.	TRBD1	TRBV30	TRBJ2-7	TGTGCCTGGACAGGGGGAATTCGTTACGAGCAGTACTTC	CAWTGGIRYEQYF
.	TRBD2	TRBV4-2	TRBJ2-1	TGTGCCAGCAGCCAAGGAACTAGCGGGGGGGCCGATGAGCAGTTCTTC	CASSQGTSGGADEQFF
.	.	TRBV28	TRBJ1-5	TGTGCCAGCAGTTTGAGCACTTCTCAGCCCCAGCATTTT	CASSLSTSQPQHF
.	TRBD2	TRBV7-7	TRBJ2-7	TGTGCCCCCCGGCGGGGGGACTCCTACGAGCAGTACTTC	CAPRRGDSYEQYF
.	TRBD1	TRBV28	TRBJ2-7	TGTGCCAGCAGCCTACCGACAGGGAACTCCTACGAGCAGTACTTC	CASSLPTGNSYEQYF
.	TRBD2	TRBV7-2	TRBJ2-7	TGTGCCAGCAGCGACGGACTAGCGAGAAACTACGAGCAGTACTTC	CASSDGLARNYEQYF
few	.	TRBV30	TRBJ2-7	TGTGCCTGGAGTGTATTATCCTACGAGCAGTACTTC	CAWSVLSYEQYF
few	TRBD2	TRBV6-4	TRBJ2-3	TGTGCCAGCAGTGACGCGGGAGGCACAGATACGCAGTATTTT	CASSDAGGTDTQYF
once	.	TRBV5-1	TRBJ2-7	TGCGCCAGCAGCTCAACAGGATTCTCCTACGAGCAGTACTTC	CASSSTGFSYEQYF
.	TRBD1	TRBV28	TRBJ1-4	TGTGCCAGCAGACCTCCGGGACAGGGGAAAAAACTGTTTTTT	CASRPPGQGKKLFF
.	.	TRBV27	TRBJ2-7	TGTGCCAGCAGACTTGGACAGAACCCCTACGAGCAGTACTTC	CASRLGQNPYEQYF
.	.	TRBV28	TRBJ2-7	TGTGCCAGCCGGAGGGTTAGCGGTCCCTACGAGCAGTACTTC	CASRRVSGPYEQYF
.	TRBD2	TRBV7-9	TRBJ2-7	TGTGCCTGCAGCTTAGTGGGAGGGACCTTTCCCTCCTACGAGCAGTACTTC	CACSLVGGTFPSYEQYF
.	.	TRBV5-4	TRBJ2-6	TGTGCCAGCAGCTTGTGGGGGGTGGGGGGACAGATCTCTGGGGCCAACGTCCTGACTTTC	CASSLWGVGGQISGANVLTF
.	TRBD2	TRBV7-3	TRBJ2-1	TGTGCCAGCAGCTTAAAGGCTAGCGGGGTGGATGAGCAGTTCTTC	CASSLKASGVDEQFF
.	TRBD1	TRBV19	TRBJ2-3	TGTGCCAGTAGTATTGGCAGGGGGCTGGTAGATACGCAGTATTTT	CASSIGRGLVDTQYF
.	.	TRBV7-9	TRBJ2-7	TGTGCCAGCAGCTCGGGTTTGAACGAGCAGTACTTC	CASSSGLNEQYF
.	.	TRBV21-1	TRBJ1-2	TGTGCCAGCAGCCTTCCTACCGGGACACGCTACACCTTC	CASSLPTGTRYTF
.	TRBD2	TRBV5-1	TRBJ2-7	TGCGCCAGCAGCCCTATGAGCGGGAGGTCCTTCGAGCAGTACTTC	CASSPMSGRSFEQYF
.	.	TRBV5-6	TRBJ1-2	TGTGCCAGCAGCTTGGAGGGGGGGGCAGATGGCTACACCTTC	CASSLEGGADGYTF
.	TRBD2	TRBV6-5	TRBJ2-3	TGTGCCAGCAGAGACCTCGGGGGGGCATTAAATACGCAGTATTTT	CASRDLGGALNTQYF
.	.	TRBV2	TRBJ1-5	TGTGCCAGCAGTCGGGATCTTAGTCAGCCCCAGCATTTT	CASSRDLSQPQHF
.	TRBD1	TRBV9	TRBJ1-2	TGTGCCAGCAGCGTAGACCCAGGACAGGGGGGAGCTAACTATGGCTACACCTTC	CASSVDPGQGGANYGYTF
.	TRBD2	TRBV30	TRBJ2-3	TGTGCCTGGAGTGTACGTCTAGCGGGGGGAGATACGCAGTATTTT	CAWSVRLAGGDTQYF
.	.	TRBV2	TRBJ2-5	TGTGCCAGCACGACCACAGGCTCCTCTGGGTACCAGTACTTC	CASTTTGSSGYQYF
.	.	TRBV11-3	TRBJ1-1	TGTGCCAGCAGCTTCGGCGGGAACACTGAAGCTTTCTTT	CASSFGGNTEAFF
.	TRBD2	TRBV9	TRBJ2-5	TGTGCCAGCAGCGCCAGCGGGGGCCAAGAGACCCAGTACTTC	CASSASGGQETQYF
.	.	TRBV27	TRBJ2-1	TGTGCCAGCAGTCCGGTCCTCGCGCGTGAGCAGTTCTTC	CASSPVLAREQFF
.	TRBD2	TRBV9	TRBJ2-5	TGTGCCAGCAGCCCTACCGGGGGGATGACCCAGTACTTC	CASSPTGGMTQYF
.	TRBD2	TRBV6-5	TRBJ2-1	TGTGCCAGCAGTTACTCACTAGCGGACCTCTACAATGAGCAGTTCTTC	CASSYSLADLYNEQFF
.	.	TRBV9	TRBJ2-5	TGTGCCAGCAGCGATGGGGGGAGGCAAGAGACCCAGTACTTC	CASSDGGRQETQYF
.	TRBD1	TRBV5-1	TRBJ2-3	TGCGCCAGCAGCCCACCGGGACAGGGGGATACGCAGTATTTT	CASSPPGQGDTQYF
.	.	TRBV30	TRBJ2-3	TGTGCCTGGAGAAAACTTGGAGAGGGAACAGATACGCAGTATTTT	CAWRKLGEGTDTQYF